What follows describes a single TCR beta chain. Membership in each cohort depended on participant-reported clinical history. The sample belongs to a study of blood T cell repertoires in COVID-19. Study background: The cDNA or gDNA used as material had been derived from T cells, B-cell-depleted T cells, or PBMCs.

V was clipped by 1 base and J by 4 bases; unmatched bases: 2. The germline V gene has CDR1 MNHEY and CDR2 SMNVEV (reference sequence). The CDR3 is made up of 15 amino acids. Source study methods: The authors estimated nucleated cell counts from reference gene primer amplification. The table came from immunoSEQ multiplex PCR; TCRdb's copy has only in-frame clones and leaves some out. That table supplies the V and J calls and clone size; D and trimming were determined from the DNA. The repertoire consists of some 250,000 clones, with approximately 90% occurring once and the leading ten covering 8% to 10%.

The V call is TRBV27, the J call TRBJ2-1; 9 bases are shared with TRBD2. The origin of this receptor is a man aged 35 to 55 who had recovered from COVID-19. Sequencing used PBMCs or T cells enriched from blood (not recorded which). CDR3 region: CASSLFSGGYNEQFF. The CDR3 region has the DNA TGTGCCAGCAGTTTATTTAGCGGGGGATACAATGAGCAGTTCTTC.